Below, 4 T cell receptor beta chains from the same sample are listed, as sequenced in a study of read filtering for tumor transcriptome and immune sequencing. Molecular barcoded adaptors covering alpha/delta and beta/gamma chains were used on about 0.4 ug RNA. In TCRdb, the reads were re-called with MiXCR into one record per CDR3 protein. The table records 75,000 to 95,000 distinct CDR3 sequences, 20% to 25% of them present only once. Sequencing was carried out using a population of CD138-negative cells sorted from bone marrow. These receptors all come from a donor at least 40 years old with multiple myeloma.

This clonotype has ten or more counts. The V and J genes are TRBV20-1 and TRBJ2-1, with TRBD2 matching 7 bases. Germline V gives CDR1 DFQATT, CDR2 SNEGSKA (reference sequence). Trimming cost V 6 bases and J 3 bases; bases outside gene matches: 17. There are 17 residues in the CDR3. The CDR3 coding sequence is TGCAGTGCCCCCCCCCAGATAGGAAGCGGGGACTACAATGAGCAGTTCTTC. Its protein is CSAPPQIGSGDYNEQFF.

The table lists this clonotype with many counts. The rearrangement uses TRBV18 and TRBJ2-5; 9 nucleotides match TRBD2. The J segment lost 2 bases and the V segment lost 0 bases, leaving 16 bases of the junction unmatched. The CDR3 consists of 20 residues. The germline CDR1 and CDR2 sequences are KGHSH and LQKENI. CDR3 residues: CASSPPNWGQLAGRQETQYF. CDR3 nucleotide sequence: TGTGCCAGCTCACCACCGAATTGGGGGCAGCTAGCGGGGCGGCAAGAGACCCAGTACTTC.

This clonotype was found many times. V gene TRBV27 combines with J gene TRBJ2-1; D gene uncertain. Trimming shortened V by 2 bases and J by 7 bases, and 12 bases separated the two germline ends. CDR1 and CDR2 from the germline V gene are MNHEY and SMNVEV (reference sequence). This CDR3 has 14 residues. CDR3 sequence reads: CASSLHSRTNEQFF. CDR3 bases: TGTGCCAGCAGTTTACATTCCCGTACAAATGAGCAGTTCTTC.

This chain uses TRBV7-3 with TRBJ2-2; weak D call: TRBD2 (6 bases). V was shortened by 1 base and J by 5 bases, with 11 bases between the two germline ends. CDR3 length: 15 amino acids. CDR1 and CDR2 (germline): SGHTA, FQGTGA. CDR3 DNA: TGTGCCAGCAGCTTAAAGCCTAGCGCTACCGGGGAGCTGTTTTTT. Its translation: CASSLKPSATGELFF.